This is a list of T cell receptor beta chains from one sample in a study of blood T cell repertoires in COVID-19. TCRdb's copy holds only in-frame clones and misses some; the assay was immunoSEQ multiplex PCR. The sample includes around 250,000 clones, roughly four fifths of them seen just once. Sequenced: peripheral blood. Source of these receptors: a young woman with acute or convalescent COVID-19. CDR3s include the opening cysteine and the closing phenylalanine or tryptophan. A D gene is named only where the DNA matches it firmly. Expanded clones get a size class; other rows say once, few or many, or leave the size out.

abundance,v_gene,len,j_gene,d_gene,CDR3aa,CDR3nt
.,TRBV5-1,13,TRBJ2-7,.,CASSTGQNYEQYF,TGCGCCAGCAGCACCGGACAGAACTACGAGCAGTACTTC
.,TRBV7-8,11,TRBJ2-1,.,CASSHSGEQFF,TGTGCCAGCAGCCATAGCGGTGAGCAGTTCTTC
once,TRBV14,17,TRBJ2-1,TRBD2,CASSPAPLAGQRNEQFF,TGTGCCAGCAGCCCCGCCCCTCTAGCGGGCCAACGGAATGAGCAGTTCTTC
.,TRBV11-2,15,TRBJ1-2,TRBD1,CASSPLGQGRSGYTF,TGTGCCAGCAGCCCACTAGGACAGGGGAGATCTGGCTACACCTTC
once,TRBV11-2,15,TRBJ1-6,TRBD1,CASSLRDSDNSPLHF,TGTGCCAGCAGCCTCCGGGACAGCGATAATTCACCCCTCCACTTT
.,TRBV10-3,12,TRBJ2-7,.,CAISGSQYEQYF,TGTGCCATCAGTGGAAGTCAGTACGAGCAGTACTTC
.,TRBV5-4,13,TRBJ1-2,.,CASSLPEGYGYTF,TGTGCCAGCAGCTTGCCAGAGGGATATGGCTACACCTTC
.,TRBV4-3,19,TRBJ2-3,.,CASSRRRGAIDSSTDTQYF,TGCGCCAGCAGCCGCCGCAGGGGGGCTATTGATTCTAGCACAGATACGCAGTATTTT
.,TRBV5-1,15,TRBJ2-3,TRBD2,CASSASGKSTDTQYF,TGCGCCAGCAGCGCCAGCGGGAAAAGCACAGATACGCAGTATTTT
.,TRBV7-2,15,TRBJ2-6,.,CASSPRFSGANVLTF,TGTGCCAGCAGCCCCCGGTTCTCTGGGGCCAACGTCCTGACTTTC
.,TRBV6-2/TRBV6-3,14,TRBJ2-1,TRBD2,CASSVAGGTNEQFF,TGTGCCAGCAGTGTAGCGGGAGGTACAAATGAGCAGTTCTTC
.,TRBV6-5,14,TRBJ2-7,TRBD1,CASRQGTGRDEQYF,TGTGCCAGCAGACAGGGGACAGGGCGTGACGAGCAGTACTTC
few,TRBV11-2,15,TRBJ2-5,.,CASSPTGRFGETQYF,TGTGCCAGCAGCCCTACTGGAAGGTTCGGGGAGACCCAGTACTTC
.,TRBV24-1,15,TRBJ2-5,TRBD2,CATSDLLPGGETQYF,TGTGCCACCAGTGATTTGTTGCCCGGGGGGGAGACCCAGTACTTC
.,TRBV19,13,TRBJ1-1,.,CASSIAVNTEAFF,TGTGCCAGTAGTATCGCAGTGAACACTGAAGCTTTCTTT
.,TRBV4-2,13,TRBJ2-1,.,CASSQGAGNEQFF,TGTGCCAGCAGCCAAGGGGCAGGTAATGAGCAGTTCTTC
.,TRBV7-8,14,TRBJ1-5,TRBD1,CASSLEGARQPQHF,TGTGCCAGCAGCTTAGAGGGGGCCCGTCAGCCCCAGCATTTT
.,TRBV25-1,15,TRBJ1-1,.,CASSEFRGANTEAFF,TGTGCCAGCAGTGAATTCAGGGGCGCGAACACTGAAGCTTTCTTT
.,TRBV10-2,16,TRBJ2-1,TRBD2,CASSETSGLGYNEQFF,TGCGCCAGCAGTGAAACTAGCGGGTTGGGGTACAATGAGCAGTTCTTC
.,TRBV29-1,16,TRBJ2-4,.,CSVEVTGSGSKNIQYF,TGCAGCGTTGAAGTAACCGGGAGTGGGTCCAAAAACATTCAGTACTTC
few,TRBV7-9,15,TRBJ2-3,.,CASSAGGVYLDTQYF,TGTGCCAGCAGCGCAGGAGGAGTCTACCTAGATACGCAGTATTTT
.,TRBV7-9,12,TRBJ1-2,.,CASSPDADGYTF,TGTGCCAGCAGCCCCGACGCGGATGGCTACACCTTC
.,TRBV27,16,TRBJ2-4,.,CASSSSTDLAKNIQYF,TGTGCCAGCAGTTCCTCCACTGATCTAGCCAAAAACATTCAGTACTTC
.,TRBV10-2,13,TRBJ2-7,TRBD2,CASALAGGSEQYF,TGCGCCAGCGCGCTAGCGGGAGGATCCGAGCAGTACTTC